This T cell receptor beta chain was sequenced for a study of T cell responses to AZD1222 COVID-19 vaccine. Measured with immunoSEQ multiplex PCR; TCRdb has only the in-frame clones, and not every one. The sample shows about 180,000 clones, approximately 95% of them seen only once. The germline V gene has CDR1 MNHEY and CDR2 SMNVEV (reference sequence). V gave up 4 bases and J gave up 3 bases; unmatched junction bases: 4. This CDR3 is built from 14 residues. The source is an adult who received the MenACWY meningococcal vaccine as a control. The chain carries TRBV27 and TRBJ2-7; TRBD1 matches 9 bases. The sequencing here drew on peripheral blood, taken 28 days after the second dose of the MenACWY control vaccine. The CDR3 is CASSSPGQGYEQYF. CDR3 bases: TGTGCCAGCAGTTCCCCGGGACAGGGCTACGAGCAGTACTTC.